One and the same sample provided the 32 T cell receptor beta chains below, sequenced in a study of T cell responses to AZD1222 COVID-19 vaccine. Measured with immunoSEQ multiplex PCR; TCRdb has only the in-frame clones, and not every one. This sample has roughly 110,000 clones, with roughly 91% found just once. This material consisted of peripheral blood, taken 28 days after the second AZD1222 dose. Every receptor here comes from an adult who received the AZD1222 COVID-19 vaccine.

V is TRBV27 and J is TRBJ1-1; D not resolved. V was clipped by 2 bases and J by 4 bases, with 8 bases between them. Germline-derived CDR1 and CDR2 are MNHEY and SMNVEV (reference sequence). The CDR3 runs to 13 residues. CDR3 DNA: TGTGCCAGCAGTTTAGCCCCCACCACTGAAGCTTTCTTT. Translated: CASSLAPTTEAFF.

This chain connects TRBV4-1 to TRBJ2-2, with D hard to call. The ends were cut back, 1 base at V and 3 bases at J, with 9 bases in the middle. CDR3 length equals 15 residues. Germline CDR1 is MGHRA and CDR2 is YSYEKL. The CDR3 bases are TGCGCCAGCAGCCAAGTTAGGCCGGACACCGGGGAGCTGTTTTTT. Protein sequence: CASSQVRPDTGELFF.

The J gene is TRBJ2-4, the V gene TRBV5-6; D perhaps matches TRBD2 (5 bases). The CDR3 has 13 residues. Trimming removed 4 bases at V and 6 bases at J, with 11 bases between. Germline values: CDR1 SGHDT, CDR2 YYEEEE. CDR3 sequence (DNA): TGTGCCAGCAGCCCCTTTGGAGGAAACATTCAGTACTTC. Protein sequence: CASSPFGGNIQYF. The whole variable domain, filled in from reference TRBV5-6 and TRBJ2-4, reads DAGVTQSPTHLIKTRGQQVTLRCSPKSGHDTVSWYQQALGQGPQFIFQYYEEEERQRGNFPDRFSGHQFPNYSSELNVNALLLGDSALYLCASSPFGGNIQYFGAGTRLSVL.

The V gene is TRBV7-8, the J gene TRBJ2-7; TRBD2 is a possible D gene (5 bases). Between the trimmed V and J ends, which lost 5 bases and 5 bases, there was a span of 19 bases. Germline V gene data show CDR1 as SGHVS and CDR2 as FQNEAQ. The CDR3 loop spans 15 amino acids. CDR3 residues: CASSPPRGKQNEQYF. For the CDR3, the DNA is TGTGCCAGCAGCCCCCCCCGGGGTAAACAGAACGAGCAGTACTTC.

The genes are TRBV19 and TRBJ1-1, with 10 bases lining up with TRBD1. The germline CDR1 and CDR2 sequences are LNHDA and SQIVND (reference sequence). J was trimmed by 0 bases and V by 0 bases; bases with no gene match: 7. The CDR3 length is 18 residues. The CDR3, as DNA: TGTGCCAGTAGTATAGATCTCGGGGACAGGGGCATGAACACTGAAGCTTTCTTT. It encodes CASSIDLGDRGMNTEAFF.

V is TRBV19 and J is TRBJ2-2, with a possible D match to TRBD1 (5 bases). The V end was cut by 7 bases, the J end by 2 bases, with 8 bases between. This CDR3 has 13 amino acids. In germline, CDR1 is LNHDA, CDR2 SQIVND (reference sequence). The CDR3 nucleotides are TGTGCCAGTAAGGACACCAACACCGGGGAGCTGTTTTTT. As protein: CASKDTNTGELFF.

The chain joins TRBV5-8 to TRBJ1-1; D not certain. CDR3 length equals 11 residues. Trimming stripped 6 bases from V and 6 bases from J, with 9 bases between. Germline CDR1 is SGHTS and CDR2 is YDEGEE. Written as DNA, the CDR3 is TGTGCCAGCAACCTACACCCTGAAGCTTTCTTT. This gives the protein CASNLHPEAFF.

This CDR3 reads CAIRTRTYEQYF. Here the CDR3 DNA reads TGTGCCATCAGGACGCGAACCTACGAGCAGTACTTC. This rearrangement joins TRBV10-3 to TRBJ2-7; D gene uncertain. CDR1 is ENHRY, CDR2 SYGVKD, per germline. Between the trimmed V and J ends, which lost 6 bases and 2 bases, there was a span of 8 bases. The CDR3 is made up of 12 amino acids.

V usage is TRBV6-5 and J usage is TRBJ2-7; the D gene is possibly TRBD2 (6 bases). V dropped 3 bases and J dropped 2 bases, with 17 bases sitting between them. From germline, CDR1 is MNHEY and CDR2 SVGAGI. CDR3 length equals 16 residues. CDR3 sequence (DNA): TGTGCCAGCAGTTATCCGCAGAGGGGACTCGCCTACGAGCAGTACTTC. It codes for CASSYPQRGLAYEQYF.

V is TRBV15 and J is TRBJ1-2, with no clear D. This CDR3 has 18 amino acids. Germline-derived CDR1 and CDR2 are LNHNV and YYDKDF (reference sequence). Trimming cost V 0 bases and J 4 bases, with 21 bases left between them. The CDR3: CATSRETGSNPLFYGYTF. The CDR3, as DNA: TGTGCCACCAGCAGAGAAACCGGGTCCAATCCACTTTTCTATGGCTACACCTTC.

The chain recombines TRBV7-2 with TRBJ2-1; D is undetermined. Germline CDR1 reads SGHTA; CDR2 reads FQGNSA. The CDR3 length is 15 residues. Trimming stripped 5 bases from V and 10 bases from J, with 21 bases between. The CDR3 region has the DNA TGTGCCAGCAGCCCCTCGACGGCCTTAGGGTGGGAGCAGTTCTTC. It is translated as CASSPSTALGWEQFF.

This chain uses TRBV6-5 with TRBJ2-7, with TRBD2 matching over 7 bases. The junction had 6 bases not matched to a gene; V was cut back by 11 bases and J by 2 bases. The CDR3 runs to 12 residues. Germline-derived CDR1 and CDR2 are MNHEY and SVGAGI. Written as DNA, the CDR3 is TGTGCCGGGGGACTAACGCCCTACGAGCAGTACTTC. This codes for CAGGLTPYEQYF.

This clone has more than one count but fewer than ten. This sequence joins TRBV6-5 and TRBJ1-5; 7 bases are a match to TRBD1. With 6 bases clipped from V and 10 bases from J, the junction kept 9 bases outside the gene matches. Germline CDR1 is MNHEY and CDR2 is SVGAGI. CDR3 length: 13 residues. CDR3 DNA: TGTGCCAGCAGAGCCGGGACAGCCAAACCCCAGCATTTT. Its protein is CASRAGTAKPQHF.

The V call is TRBV5-1, the J call TRBJ1-1; no clear D gene. The germline V and J ends were trimmed by 9 bases and 4 bases, with 19 bases remaining between them. Germline values: CDR1 SGHRS, CDR2 YFSETQ. This CDR3 has 14 residues. CDR3 DNA: TGCGCCACTGCGACTTGGGATAGCGGCACTGAAGCTTTCTTT. The encoded protein is CATATWDSGTEAFF.

This clone came up once. An end of the junction does not agree with germline; a read error may underlie this. This chain connects TRBV6-4 to TRBJ2-2; a possible D gene is TRBD1 (6 bases). The CDR3 consists of 14 residues. CDR1 and CDR2 (germline): MRHNA, SNTAGT. The CDR3 spells CASSDGTNTGELFF. DNA of the CDR3: TGTGCCAGCAGTGACGGGACAAACACCGGGGAGTTGTTTTTT.

This clone turned up a few times. The rearrangement links TRBV7-8 to TRBJ2-5, with D unclear. The ends were cut back, 10 bases at V and 4 bases at J, with 7 bases in the middle. The CDR3 loop spans 10 amino acids. Germline V lookup: CDR1 SGHVS, CDR2 FQNEAQ. CDR3 in DNA: TGTGCCACTGTCCTAGAGACCCAGTACTTC. Translation gives CATVLETQYF.

J is TRBJ1-5 and V is TRBV19, with 9 bases fitting TRBD1. The junction had 10 bases not matched to a gene; V was cut back by 9 bases and J by 4 bases. Germline loops: CDR1 LNHDA, CDR2 SQIVND (reference sequence). The CDR3 sequence is 15 residues long. The CDR3: CARPHGDRANQPQHF. The CDR3 DNA is TGTGCCAGACCCCACGGGGACAGGGCTAATCAGCCCCAGCATTTT.

This chain connects TRBV5-8 to TRBJ2-7; 12 nucleotides line up with TRBD1. Germline V gene lookup returns CDR1 SGHTS and CDR2 YDEGEE. V shed 3 bases and J 3 bases; nucleotides not matched to a gene: 4. The CDR3 covers 15 residues. CDR3 sequence (DNA): TGTGCCAGCAGCTCCGGGACAGGGGGCCTCTACGAGCAGTACTTC. It translates to CASSSGTGGLYEQYF.

This chain connects TRBV6-2 or TRBV6-3 to TRBJ2-6; no reliable D call. CDR1 MNHEY and CDR2 SVGEGT come from the germline V gene. Trimming removed 4 bases from V and 0 bases from J, with 1 base in between. This CDR3 is built from 13 residues. In DNA, the CDR3 is TGTGCCAGCAGTTTCTCTGGGGCCAACGTCCTGACTTTC. Its translation is CASSFSGANVLTF.

A few counts support this clone. V usage is TRBV7-8 and J usage is TRBJ2-1, with TRBD2 matching 8 bases. CDR1 is SGHVS and CDR2 is FQNEAQ in the germline V gene. The CDR3 contains 17 residues. J lost 6 bases, V lost 5 bases, and 15 bases had no gene match. The CDR3 nucleotides are TGTGCCAGCAGCATTGCCTCCGGGACTAGAGTAAGCAATGAGCAGTTCTTC. The encoded protein is CASSIASGTRVSNEQFF.

The chain has TRBV5-4 and TRBJ1-2; D is undetermined. CDR1 and CDR2 from the germline V gene are SGHNT and YYREEE (reference sequence). Trimming took off 3 bases at V and 5 bases at J, with 11 bases between the two ends. This CDR3 spans 13 amino acids. The CDR3, as DNA: TGTGCCAGCAGCTCGGACCCGGATTATGGCTACACCTTC. This gives the protein CASSSDPDYGYTF.

With regard to this clone: It may be a read error: a sequence one base away is much more abundant. The rearrangement links TRBV7-6 to TRBJ2-7; 8 nucleotides agree with TRBD1. The CDR3 runs 14 residues. Losses at the gene ends were 1 base for V and 2 bases for J; bases not matched to a gene: 1. Per germline, CDR1 SGHVS and CDR2 FNYEAQ. CDR3: CASSLGTGTYEQYF. CDR3 DNA sequence: TGTGCCAGCAGCTTAGGGACAGGGACCTACGAGCAGTACTTC.

The V call is TRBV9, the J call TRBJ2-2; D gene ambiguous. This CDR3 is 15 amino acids long. The V end was cut by 5 bases, the J end by 4 bases, with 15 bases between. CDR1 is SGDLS and CDR2 is YYNGEE in the germline V gene. The CDR3 coding sequence is TGTGCCAGCAGGCCGACAACTACAACCACCGGGGAGCTGTTTTTT. Its translation: CASRPTTTTTGELFF.

This chain links TRBV7-2 with TRBJ1-5; unclear D gene. Germline V gives CDR1 SGHTA, CDR2 FQGNSA. V lost 3 bases and J lost 4, with 7 bases in between. This CDR3 contains 13 residues. This CDR3 reads CASSFSQNQPQHF. CDR3 DNA: TGTGCCAGCAGCTTCTCACAGAATCAGCCCCAGCATTTT.

CDR3 sequence reads: CASGRSGGEAFF. The CDR3, as DNA: TGCGCCAGCGGCCGTTCGGGCGGGGAAGCTTTCTTT. The chain recombines TRBV5-1 with TRBJ1-1; no firm D call. V shed 7 bases and J shed 8 bases, with 15 bases lying between them. This CDR3 has 12 residues. The V gene's germline CDR1 is SGHRS and CDR2 YFSETQ.

This clone was detected only once. The rearrangement uses TRBV7-3 and TRBJ2-3, with TRBD2 matching 9 bases. Looked up from germline, CDR1 is SGHTA and CDR2 is FQGTGA. The CDR3 runs 14 residues. V lost 6 bases, J lost 2 bases, and 3 bases stayed unmatched. The chain's CDR3 is CASRAGGLTDTQYF. The CDR3 DNA follows: TGTGCCAGCAGAGCGGGGGGCCTCACAGATACGCAGTATTTT.

The V and J genes are TRBV10-3 and TRBJ1-1; TRBD1 matches at 8 bases. V lost 7 bases and J lost 6; bases outside the gene matches: 7. This CDR3 is built from 13 residues. Germline CDR1 ENHRY, CDR2 SYGVKD. CDR3 in DNA: TGTGCCATCAAAACAGGGGGATTGGCTGAAGCTTTCTTT. It translates to CAIKTGGLAEAFF.

This chain links TRBV14 with TRBJ1-1; D remains ambiguous. Germline loops: CDR1 SGHDN, CDR2 FVKESK. V lost 0 bases to trimming and J lost 1 base, with 12 bases between them. This CDR3 spans 16 amino acids. CDR3 loop: CASSQDLAWGNTEAFF. The CDR3 region has the DNA TGTGCCAGCAGCCAAGATCTAGCGTGGGGGAACACTGAAGCTTTCTTT. The full variable domain, with the rest looked up from reference TRBV14 and TRBJ1-1, is EAGVTQFPSHSVIEKGQTVTLRCDPISGHDNLYWYRRVMGKEIKFLLHFVKESKQDESGMPNNRFLAERTGGTYSTLKVQPAELEDSGVYFCASSQDLAWGNTEAFFGQGTRLTVV.

This clone was detected a few times. The chain links TRBV2 to TRBJ2-3, with D perhaps TRBD2 (6 bases). In germline, CDR1 is SNHLY, CDR2 FYNNEI. This CDR3 has 14 residues. V gave up 11 bases and J gave up 3 bases, with 18 bases separating them. CDR3: CAVDGPGRTDTQYF. The DNA for the CDR3 is TGTGCCGTAGACGGGCCAGGGAGGACAGATACGCAGTATTTT.

The V and J genes are TRBV9 and TRBJ1-2; D unresolved. V was shortened by 3 bases and J by 7 bases, with 13 bases between the two germline ends. The CDR3 totals 13 residues. The germline CDR1 and CDR2 sequences are SGDLS and YYNGEE. The CDR3 protein is CASSALEGSGYTF. CDR3 sequence (DNA): TGTGCCAGCAGCGCCCTCGAGGGCAGTGGCTACACCTTC. The full variable domain, its missing parts supplied by reference TRBV9 and TRBJ1-2, is DSGVTQTPKHLITATGQRVTLRCSPRSGDLSVYWYQQSLDQGLQFLIQYYNGEERAKGNILERFSAQQFPDLHSELNLSSLELGDSALYFCASSALEGSGYTFGSGTRLTVV.

The chain uses TRBV6-5 and TRBJ1-6; weak D call: TRBD1 (5 bases). Germline values: CDR1 MNHEY, CDR2 SVGAGI. This CDR3 has 14 residues. The V end lost 6 bases, the J end lost 7 bases, and 13 bases lay between the germline ends. CDR3 sequence (DNA): TGTGCCAGCAGGGGGCAGGGAGGGAATTCACCCCTCCACTTT. Translated: CASRGQGGNSPLHF.

The V and J genes are TRBV7-2 and TRBJ2-1; TRBD2 is a possible D gene (5 bases). The germline V gene has CDR1 SGHTA and CDR2 FQGNSA. Between the trimmed V and J ends, which lost 5 bases and 0 bases, there was a span of 11 bases. This CDR3 is 15 amino acids long. The CDR3 is CASSRTQSSYNEQFF. CDR3 DNA: TGTGCCAGCAGCCGGACTCAAAGCTCCTACAATGAGCAGTTCTTC.